This TCR beta chain is drawn from a study of T cell responses to AZD1222 COVID-19 vaccine. The repertoire was sequenced with immunoSEQ multiplex PCR; TCRdb's copy has only in-frame clones and lacks some. The profile shows about 72,000 clones, about nine tenths of them singletons. V was pared by 1 base and J by 2 bases, with 6 bases between. Germline CDR1 reads SGHVS; CDR2 reads FNYEAQ. CDR3 length: 14 residues. The specimen was peripheral blood, collected on day 0 of AZD1222 vaccination. The rearrangement uses TRBV7-6 and TRBJ1-3, with D possibly being TRBD1 (5 bases). This sequence was found in an adult in good health. The CDR3 spells CASSLGGPGNTIYF. The CDR3 coding sequence is TGTGCCAGCAGCTTAGGGGGACCTGGAAACACCATATATTTT.